Listed here is a single T cell receptor (beta chain). The antigen it binds to is not known. No base quality information exists; no much larger clone differs at one position. CDR1 and CDR2, per the germline V gene, are WSHSY and SAAADI. Trimming takes 8 bases from V and 3 bases from J, and the germline ends sit 11 bases apart. From the cysteine up to the phenylalanine, the CDR3 has a length of 13 residues. Only CDR3 DNA is held: 39 bases, read in frame from base 1. The data derive from a study of T-cell reconstitution after alpha-beta-depleted transplantation in children (dated by TCRdb to the mid-2010s). Looking at the study overall: Using TCR repertoire profiling, the study followed T-cell immune reconstitution in a quantitative way in children after TCRalphabeta/CD19-depleted allogeneic hematopoietic cell transplantation.

Library creation used PCR. The data were produced on an Illumina HiSeq 2500. TCR library preparation used molecular barcoding, with unique molecular identifiers applied to normalize quantification of the TCRbeta repertoire. TCRdb's own reprocessing of the public reads used fastp at Q25 and MiXCR and kept productive beta chains. Entries that share a CDR3 protein sequence are merged under the most common genes and DNA. Recorded for this sample are more than 450,000 distinct CDR3 sequences; around 18% of them occurred a single time. The ten largest clones add up to 3.3% of the sample. This receptor was obtained from a human donor who donated a stem cell graft to a child with acute lymphoblastic leukemia. The sequences come from PBMCs from the stem cell graft donor, collected from the stem cell graft. The chain couples TRBV10-2 to TRBJ1-3, and perhaps TRBD1 as D gene, on 5 matching bases. The CDR3 region: CASGGGDGNTIYF. The DNA is TGCGCCAGCGGGGGGGGAGATGGAAACACCATATATTTT.